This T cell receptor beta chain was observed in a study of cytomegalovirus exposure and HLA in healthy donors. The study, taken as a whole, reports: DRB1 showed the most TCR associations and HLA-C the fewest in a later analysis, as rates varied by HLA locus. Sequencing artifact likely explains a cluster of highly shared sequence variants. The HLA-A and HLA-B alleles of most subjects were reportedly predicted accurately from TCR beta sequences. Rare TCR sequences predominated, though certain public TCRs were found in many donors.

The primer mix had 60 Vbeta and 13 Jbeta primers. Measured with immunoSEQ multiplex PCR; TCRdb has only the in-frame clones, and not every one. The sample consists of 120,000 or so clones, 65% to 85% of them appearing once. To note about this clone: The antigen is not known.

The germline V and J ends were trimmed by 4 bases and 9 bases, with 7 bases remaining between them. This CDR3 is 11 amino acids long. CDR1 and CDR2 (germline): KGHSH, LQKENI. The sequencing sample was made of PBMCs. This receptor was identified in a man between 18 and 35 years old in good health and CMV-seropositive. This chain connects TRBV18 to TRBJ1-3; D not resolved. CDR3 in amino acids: CASSREATIYF. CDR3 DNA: TGTGCCAGCTCACGGGAGGCCACCATATATTTT.